The clone carrying this T cell receptor beta chain was recorded at least ten times. Relying on iRepertoire HTBI primers and Arm-PCR of CDR3 regions, the team built TCR beta libraries. One entry per CDR3 protein results from TCRdb running MiXCR on the multiplex PCR reads. Of about 450,000 distinct CDR3 sequences in the sample, about 15% were seen once. These data originate in a study of regulatory T cells in long-lasting Graves disease. Germline lookup yields CDR1 SNHLY and CDR2 FYNNEI. The CDR3 has 11 residues. Trimming pared 8 bases from V and 4 bases from J, leaving 9 bases between. As to time point: newly diagnosed GD, antithyroid drugs for less than 3 months. PBMC-extracted RNA yielded the TCR library. The sample also formed part of further work on T cells in Graves' hyperthyroidism and ophthalmopathy.

The rearrangement links TRBV2 to TRBJ2-7; D remains ambiguous. Source: peripheral blood mononuclear cells (PBMCs), taken at new diagnosis, from a patient treated with antithyroid drugs. The sequence was obtained from a woman aged 50 to 60 with Graves disease. The CDR3: CASRASYEQYF. The CDR3 region has the DNA TGTGCCAGCCGGGCTTCGTACGAGCAGTACTTC. The variable domain in full, with the rest retrieved from reference TRBV2 and TRBJ2-7, is EPEVTQTPSHQVTQMGQEVILRCVPISNHLYFYWYRQILGQKVEFLVSFYNNEISEKSEIFDDQFSVERPDGSNFTLKIRSTKLEDSAMYFCASRASYEQYFGPGTRLTVT.